The 2 T cell receptor beta chains given below trace back to one sample, sequenced in a study of T cell responses to AZD1222 COVID-19 vaccine. This table comes from immunoSEQ multiplex PCR, and its TCRdb copy is limited to in-frame clones, with some not included. The data contain around 58,000 clones, about 88% of them singletons. The sample was peripheral blood, taken on day 0 of AZD1222 vaccination. The receptors here all came from an adult in good health.

The chain recombines TRBV6-5 with TRBJ1-5; 7 bases fit TRBD1. CDR1 is MNHEY and CDR2 is SVGAGI in the germline V gene. The trim removed 6 bases at V and 3 bases at J, leaving 5 bases unmatched. This CDR3 is built from 14 residues. This CDR3 is CASSQGGYNQPQHF. Written as DNA, the CDR3 is TGTGCCAGCAGCCAGGGGGGTTACAATCAGCCCCAGCATTTT.

This chain joins TRBV20-1 and TRBJ2-1; no clear D gene. Per the germline V gene, CDR1 is DFQATT and CDR2 is SNEGSKA (reference sequence). V lost 4 bases and J lost 12, with 13 bases in between. The CDR3 length is 11 residues. This CDR3 is CSAMSAGMQFF. CDR3 sequence (DNA): TGCAGTGCTATGTCAGCAGGAATGCAGTTCTTC.